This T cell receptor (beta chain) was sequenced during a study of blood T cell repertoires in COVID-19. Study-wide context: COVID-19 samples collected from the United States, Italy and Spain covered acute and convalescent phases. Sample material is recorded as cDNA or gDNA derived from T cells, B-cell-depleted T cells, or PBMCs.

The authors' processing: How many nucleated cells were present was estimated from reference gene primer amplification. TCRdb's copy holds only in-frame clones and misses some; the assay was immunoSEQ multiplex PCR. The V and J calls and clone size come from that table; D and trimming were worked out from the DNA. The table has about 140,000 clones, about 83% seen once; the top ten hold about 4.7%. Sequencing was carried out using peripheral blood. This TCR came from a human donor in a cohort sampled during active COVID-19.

For the CDR3, the DNA is TGTGCCAGCAGGGCCAGGGGCCGGGAGACCCAGTACTTC. Residues: CASRARGRETQYF. The chain couples TRBV7-8 to TRBJ2-5; possible D gene TRBD1, 6 bases. V lost 6 bases and J 5 bases, leaving 13 bases between the germline ends. This CDR3 contains 13 residues. Per germline, CDR1 SGHVS and CDR2 FQNEAQ. The full variable domain, rest sourced from reference TRBV7-8 and TRBJ2-5, is GAGVSQSPRYKVAKRGQDVALRCDPISGHVSLFWYQQALGQGPEFLTYFQNEAQLDKSGLPSDRFFAERPEGSVSTLKIQRTQQEDSAVYLCASRARGRETQYFGPGTRLLVL.